Listed here are 18 T cell receptor beta chains from one sample, sequenced in a study of blood T cell repertoires in COVID-19. Clones were read by immunoSEQ multiplex PCR, and TCRdb kept only the in-frame ones, dropping some. The sample includes some 200,000 clones, roughly nine tenths of them seen just once. Sequenced sample: PBMCs or T cells enriched from blood (not recorded which). Source of these receptors: a woman younger than 35 in a cohort exposed to, infected with or recovered from COVID-19 (not recorded which).

The chain combines TRBV28 with TRBJ1-5; 7 bases align to TRBD1. The length of the CDR3 is 14 residues. V was clipped by 3 bases and J by 9 bases; unmatched bases: 8. CDR1 and CDR2 (germline): MDHEN, SYDVKM. The CDR3 spells CASSFEVRGAPQHF. The CDR3, as DNA: TGTGCCAGCAGTTTCGAGGTCAGGGGGGCGCCCCAGCATTTT.

This clone was picked up a small number of times. This chain links TRBV5-1 with TRBJ2-4, with TRBD1 identical over 8 bases. V trimming: 0 bases; J trimming: 6 bases; junction bases outside the gene matches: 8. Germline V gene lookup returns CDR1 SGHRS and CDR2 YFSETQ. This CDR3 has 16 amino acids. The CDR3 coding sequence is TGCGCCAGCAGCTTGGCCGGAGGACAGGGATTAAACATTCAGTACTTC. It encodes CASSLAGGQGLNIQYF.

The chain recombines TRBV24-1 with TRBJ1-4; D is possibly TRBD1 (5 bases). V shed 4 bases and J shed 1 base, with 9 bases lying between them. Germline V gives CDR1 KGHDR, CDR2 SFDVKD. The CDR3 is 15 amino acids. CDR3 sequence reads: CATSDPRVTNEKLFF. For the CDR3, the DNA is TGTGCCACCAGTGACCCCAGGGTAACTAATGAAAAACTGTTTTTT.

The chain is built from TRBV19 and TRBJ1-5; maybe TRBD1 (6 bases). Germline CDR1 LNHDA, CDR2 SQIVND (reference sequence). The CDR3 has 14 amino acids. V lost 5 bases to trimming and J lost 2 bases, with 10 bases between them. The CDR3 region is CASSVSGGNQPQHF. For the CDR3, the DNA is TGTGCCAGTAGTGTCTCAGGGGGCAATCAGCCCCAGCATTTT.

This clone was seen once. The chain joins TRBV27 to TRBJ1-2, with D perhaps matching TRBD1 (5 bases). The V gene's germline CDR1 is MNHEY and CDR2 SMNVEV (reference sequence). CDR3 length: 13 amino acids. V gave up 8 bases and J gave up 0 bases, with 10 bases separating them. The DNA of the CDR3 is TGTGCCAGCGCCAGGGAACCTAACTATGGCTACACCTTC. It yields the protein CASAREPNYGYTF.

This rearrangement joins TRBV6-5 to TRBJ1-6; 8 bases match TRBD1. Germline CDR1 and CDR2: MNHEY and SVGAGI. The CDR3 contains 16 residues. V dropped 0 bases and J dropped 7; count of bases not matched to a gene: 5. CDR3 nucleotides: TGTGCCAGCAGTTACTCGGAGACAGGGGTAAATTCACCCCTCCACTTT. Its protein is CASSYSETGVNSPLHF.

This clone was detected once. The chain uses TRBV5-1 and TRBJ2-7; the D gene is possibly TRBD1 (6 bases). The CDR3 consists of 19 residues. Germline assignment: CDR1 SGHRS and CDR2 YFSETQ. The V end was cut by 0 bases, the J end by 3 bases, with 25 bases between. CDR3 protein: CASSLARDTRYGSHYEQYF. CDR3 DNA: TGCGCCAGCAGCTTGGCACGGGACACCCGGTATGGGTCCCACTACGAGCAGTACTTC.

This chain uses TRBV3-1 (or the pseudogene TRBV3-2) with TRBJ2-7; D gene unclear. This CDR3 has 12 amino acids. Trimming pared 1 base from V and 6 bases from J, leaving 7 bases between. Germline V gene data show CDR1 as LGHDT and CDR2 as YNNKEL (reference sequence). CDR3 coding DNA: TGTGCCAGCAGCCAAGTAGAAAGCGAGCAGTACTTC. Amino acids: CASSQVESEQYF.

The chain carries TRBV7-2 and TRBJ1-1; TRBD1 agrees at 7 bases. The CDR3 is made up of 13 amino acids. Germline assignment: CDR1 SGHTA and CDR2 FQGNSA. V was clipped by 6 bases and J by 6 bases; unmatched bases: 7. The CDR3 here is CASRYDRESEAFF. CDR3 coding DNA: TGTGCCAGCAGGTATGACAGGGAGTCTGAAGCTTTCTTT. Drawing the rest from reference TRBV7-2 and TRBJ1-1, the complete variable domain is GAGVSQSPSNKVTEKGKDVELRCDPISGHTALYWYRQSLGQGLEFLIYFQGNSAPDKSGLPSDRFSAERTGGSVSTLTIQRTQQEDSAVYLCASRYDRESEAFFGQGTRLTVV.

CDR3 region: CAWSPSGRVPDTQYF. The CDR3 bases are TGTGCCTGGAGTCCTAGCGGGAGGGTCCCAGATACGCAGTATTTT. This rearrangement joins TRBV30 to TRBJ2-3, with 12 bases lining up with TRBD2. From germline, CDR1 is GTSNPN and CDR2 SVGIG (reference sequence). The trim removed 2 bases at V and 4 bases at J, leaving 4 bases unmatched. This CDR3 has 15 residues.

The V gene is TRBV4-1, the J gene TRBJ1-5, with no clear D. The V gene lost 1 base and the J gene lost 8 bases, with 9 bases spanning the gap. CDR3 size: 13 residues. CDR1 is MGHRA, CDR2 YSYEKL, per germline. CDR3 residues: CASSQVAAEPQHF. CDR3 DNA: TGCGCCAGCAGCCAAGTCGCCGCAGAGCCCCAGCATTTT.

This chain uses TRBV21-1 with TRBJ1-1; TRBD1 is the table's D call and was not checked against the DNA. TRBV21-1 counts as a pseudogene. This CDR3 region has 14 residues. The chain's CDR3 is CASSWDRENTEAFF. DNA for the CDR3: TGTGCCAGCAGCTGGGACAGGGAGAACACTGAAGCTTTCTTT.

V usage is TRBV7-6 and J usage is TRBJ2-6; D not resolved. The germline V and J ends were trimmed by 2 bases and 0 bases, with 14 bases remaining between them. In germline, CDR1 is SGHVS, CDR2 FNYEAQ. This CDR3 contains 18 residues. The CDR3 DNA reads as TGTGCCAGCAGCTTAACCCCTAATTCACGCTCTGGGGCCAACGTCCTGACTTTC. It codes for CASSLTPNSRSGANVLTF.

The genes are TRBV28 and TRBJ2-5; a possible D gene is TRBD1 (6 bases). V shed 6 bases and J shed 0 bases, with 14 bases lying between them. Germline CDR1 MDHEN, CDR2 SYDVKM. The CDR3 is 15 residues long. The CDR3 nucleotides are TGTGCCAGCAGCGGGGCAGGGGACAACCAAGAGACCCAGTACTTC. Translating it yields CASSGAGDNQETQYF.

The chain recombines TRBV27 with TRBJ2-5; 16 positions match TRBD2. CDR3 length equals 17 residues. Germline V gene sequence: CDR1 MNHEY, CDR2 SMNVEV (reference sequence). V shed 5 bases, J shed 5 bases, and the junction held 8 bases outside the gene matches. The CDR3 is CASSRPGLAGGMETQYF. Written as DNA, the CDR3 is TGTGCCAGCAGTAGACCGGGACTAGCGGGAGGGATGGAGACCCAGTACTTC.

The rearrangement joins TRBV29-1 to TRBJ2-1; D gene unclear. The CDR3 runs 12 residues. CDR1 and CDR2 from the germline V gene are SQVTM and ANQGSEA. Trimming shortened V by 6 bases and J by 1 base, and 7 bases separated the two germline ends. The CDR3 sequence: CSVHSSYNEQFF. Written as DNA, the CDR3 is TGCAGCGTCCACAGTTCCTACAATGAGCAGTTCTTC.

The rearrangement links TRBV5-1 to TRBJ2-1; 8 bases fit TRBD2. The CDR3 is 14 residues long. Germline CDR1 is SGHRS and CDR2 is YFSETQ. The V and J ends lost 3 bases and 7 bases, in that order; junction bases with no gene match: 6. Here the CDR3 reads CASSSNSGINEQFF. CDR3 nucleotides: TGCGCCAGCAGCTCTAATAGCGGGATAAATGAGCAGTTCTTC.

The rearrangement joins TRBV5-1 to TRBJ2-6, with 10 bases aligning to TRBD2. J was trimmed by 1 base and V by 4 bases; bases with no gene match: 5. Germline V gene sequence: CDR1 SGHRS, CDR2 YFSETQ. This CDR3 has 17 amino acids. CDR3 sequence (DNA): TGCGCCAGCAGCCCAATTAGCGGGGGGTCTGGGGCCAACGTCCTGACTTTC. Encoded protein: CASSPISGGSGANVLTF.